This T cell receptor beta chain was recorded in a study of Ad26.COV2.S vaccination and SARS-CoV-2 variants (dated by TCRdb to the early 2020s). Turning to the overall study: Donors in the vaccine arm were drawn from COV1001, a phase I-IIa trial of Ad26.COV2.S in healthy adults that was multicentre, randomized, double-blind and placebo-controlled. Ad26.COV2.S was given intramuscularly at 5x10^10 or 1x10^11 viral particles, as a single shot or as two shots 56 days apart. TCRbeta repertoire sequencing served as the tool for gauging how specific and how broad the SARS-CoV-2-reactive T cell receptors were following Ad26.COV2.S vaccination. A total of around 32 samples were included in the TCR-sequenced set, comprising 19 Ad26.COV2.S vaccine recipients, 5 placebo recipients and 8 SARS-CoV-2 convalescent individuals. Participants in the trial were split at random into five groups of five each, receiving low-dose or high-dose Ad26.COV2.S once or twice, or else placebo on both occasions. Throughout the experiments and outcome assessment, investigators stayed blinded to trial group allocation. Findings and caveats that apply to the study as a whole: Vaccine and placebo recipients had comparable non-spike TCR breadth, which fits with the vaccine containing only spike. The authors noted that the TCR breadth and depth analyses may have underestimated total T cell responses. Comparing responses between vaccine doses or regimens was not something the study was powered to do. Substantial breadth of spike-specific CD8+ and CD4+ T cell responses was reported after vaccination. Spike-specific TCR breadth was higher in Ad26.COV2.S recipients than in placebo recipients (P = 0.0014).

A distance of 14 bases separates the germline ends of V and J, which lose 10 bases and 5 bases respectively. CDR1 and CDR2, per the germline V gene, are MDHEN and SYDVKM. The CDR3 measures 12 amino acids from cysteine to phenylalanine. The only DNA kept is the CDR3, 36 bases in frame from the first base. The immunoSEQ Assay was used to sequence TCRbeta CDR3 regions. After extraction, genomic DNA underwent amplification by bias-controlled multiplex PCR, followed by high-throughput sequencing. The study's processing was this. To quantify the absolute abundance of each unique TCRbeta CDR3 region, sequences were collapsed and filtered. T cell fraction was estimated by normalizing TCRbeta template counts to usable DNA, with usable DNA measured through amplification of reference genes found in all nucleated cells. Repertoire TCRs were annotated as SARS-CoV-2-specific by exact matching of V gene, CDR3 amino acid sequence and J gene to a known reactive TCR set. The reference SARS-CoV-2 TCR set came from MIRA and was filtered for enrichment in COVID-19-positive ImmuneCODE repertoires, removing public or cross-reactive TCRs. Using the MIRA antigens, annotated TCRs were further analysed by specific ORF or by position within an ORF. Breadth was defined as annotated unique rearrangements over total unique productive rearrangements; depth was the summed frequency of those rearrangements. TCR breadth was compared between groups using two-sided Wilcoxon rank-sum tests. TCRdb limited this immuneACCESS table to in-frame rearrangements with V and J called. A share of clones is missing; checked studies link under half to unresolved V genes, and the rest is unexplained. V, J and clone size are those of that table, while D and trimming were read from the DNA. This sample has hundreds of thousands of clones in its table, and around 90% of those were observed once. The ten largest clones represent roughly 3.6% of the sample.

A note on this clone: What antigen it recognizes has not been identified. No clone much larger than this one lies a single base away; base qualities are absent.

The treatment or condition tag for this specimen amounts to: 15 to 20 received Ad26.COV2.S at low or high dose, single or two shots; roughly five received placebo; per-sample allocation not given. Repertoires of vaccine and placebo recipients were sequenced from samples taken on day 63 after the first injection. In Cohort 1b, about two dozen adults aged 18-55 years were enrolled at a single site in Boston, USA, between 29 July and 7 August 2020. As a vaccine, Ad26.COV2.S was a replication-incompetent adenovirus type 26 vector that expressed a prefusion-stabilized SARS-CoV-2 spike protein derived from the original Wuhan strain.

The specimen was peripheral blood, collected in a trial of Ad26.COV2.S vaccine versus placebo. This receptor was identified in a person aged 18 to 65 who received the Ad26.COV2.S COVID-19 vaccine or a placebo. The rearrangement joined TRBV28 to TRBJ1-1, and perhaps TRBD1 as D gene, on 6 matching bases. The DNA is TGTGCCATCGGGAGGGGGGAAACTGAAGCTTTCTTT. This yields the protein CAIGRGETEAFF. Extended through the reference TRBV28 and TRBJ1-1 proteins, this CDR3 yields the full variable domain: DVKVTQSSRYLVKRTGEKVFLECVQDMDHENMFWYRQDPGLGLRLIYFSYDVKMKEKGDIPEGYSVSREKKERFSLILESASTNQTSMYLCAIGRGETEAFFGQGTRLTVV.